This T cell receptor beta chain was observed in a study of identical twins. Of note for this clonotype: Its matching antigen is unknown.

Each donor (without exception) was a healthy Caucasian. Study results and limitations: Because invariant MAIT and iNKT cells could be present, zero-insertion analyses could be partly confounded. Clonotypes of the beta chain that were abundant in cord blood carried fewer insertions (memory repertoires showed none). Beta out-of-frame sequences displayed a weaker excess of sharing between twins.

Germline CDR1 SNHLY, CDR2 FYNNEI. Trimming pared 4 bases from V and 4 bases from J, leaving 11 bases between. The CDR3 totals 14 residues. TCRdb re-derived calls from the 5' RACE reads in MiXCR, one entry per CDR3 protein. The repertoire holds 1.5 million to 2 million distinct CDR3 sequences, with around a third as singletons. Specimen: cord blood. This TCR was sampled from a newborn girl in good health. This chain joins TRBV2 and TRBJ1-5; D not resolved. This CDR3 is CASSGTSLNQPQHF. The CDR3 coding sequence is TGTGCCAGCAGTGGGACCTCGCTTAATCAGCCCCAGCATTTT.